Listed here are 27 T cell receptor beta chains from one sample, sequenced in a study of tumor-infiltrating lymphocytes in oesophageal squamous cell carcinoma. One entry per CDR3 protein results from TCRdb running MiXCR on the PCR reads. Among 9,500 to 15,000 distinct CDR3 sequences, approximately 50% were seen once, and the ten largest hold around 40%. The specimen sequenced was esophageal tumor tissue. The receptors were sampled from a female donor with esophageal squamous cell carcinoma.

The V and J genes are TRBV7-8 and TRBJ2-2; D is uncertain. Per germline, CDR1 SGHVS and CDR2 FQNEAQ. This CDR3 spans 13 amino acids. Trimming left V 1 base short and J 3 bases short, with 3 bases between. The CDR3 is CASSLGYTGELFF. The CDR3 DNA reads TGTGCCAGCAGCTTAGGCTACACCGGGGAGCTGTTTTTT.

For this clonotype: A much larger clonotype is one base distant, so this may be a read error. Here the CDR3 omits its conserved ending phenylalanine or tryptophan, so a read error is the likely source. V and J are TRBV5-6 and TRBJ2-1; D uncertain. Per germline, CDR1 SGHDT and CDR2 YYEEEE. V was shortened by 0 bases and J by 8 bases, with 15 bases between the two germline ends. CDR3 size: 15 residues. This chain's CDR3 is CASSLAWVTRDEQFS. The CDR3 DNA reads as TGTGCCAGCAGCTTGGCCTGGGTAACACGCGATGAGCAGTTCTCC.

The chain joins TRBV7-2 to TRBJ2-1, with D uncertain. Looked up from germline, CDR1 is SGHTA and CDR2 is FQGNSA. The V end lost 8 bases, the J end lost 6 bases, and 11 bases lay between the germline ends. The CDR3 contains 12 residues. CDR3 amino acids: CASRPLGNEQFF. In nucleotides, the CDR3 is TGTGCCAGCCGTCCCCTCGGCAATGAGCAGTTCTTC.

This clonotype was counted a few times. V gene TRBV7-2 combines with J gene TRBJ2-3, with D possibly being TRBD1 or TRBD2 (5 bases each). This CDR3 is built from 17 residues. The germline V gene has CDR1 SGHTA and CDR2 FQGNSA. Trimming removed 1 base from V and 3 bases from J, with 17 bases in between. Written as DNA, the CDR3 is TGTGCCAGCAGCTTAGTTTACCCGGGACCCGTGACAGATACGCAGTATTTT. It is translated as CASSLVYPGPVTDTQYF.

V gene TRBV12-3 or TRBV12-4 combines with J gene TRBJ2-1; D is ambiguous. With the DNA end fitting TRBJ2-7 better, the J assignment may be wrong. The CDR3 totals 16 residues. The CDR3 DNA follows: TGTGCCAGCAGTTTTTTTTCCTCCGGTCCTACCTACGAGCAGTACTTC. Protein: CASSFFSSGPTYEQYF.

This clonotype was counted many times. The chain uses TRBV6-1 and TRBJ2-3; D may be TRBD2 (6 bases). This CDR3 comprises 13 residues. V lost 6 bases to trimming and J lost 8 bases, with 15 bases between them. Germline values: CDR1 MNHNS, CDR2 SASEGT. The CDR3 DNA follows: TGTGCCAGCAGCAACGAGTGGGAGGCTACGCAGTATTTT. It encodes CASSNEWEATQYF.

A single count supports this clonotype. The gene calls are TRBV12-3 or TRBV12-4 and TRBJ2-1, with 7 positions matching TRBD2. The V and J ends lost 0 bases and 3 bases, in that order; junction bases with no gene match: 5. CDR3 length equals 16 residues. CDR3 sequence: CASSLAGGRIYNEQFF. The CDR3 DNA reads TGTGCCAGCAGTTTAGCGGGGGGGAGGATCTACAATGAGCAGTTCTTC.

In the case of this clonotype: As the CDR3 is not closed by the conserved phenylalanine or tryptophan, this likely results from a read error. It is unclear where the CDR3 begins or ends on the DNA, so no DNA is shown, and the CDR3 is as TCRdb lists it. CDR3 protein: CASTDGLS. The rearrangement uses TRBV6-1 and TRBJ2-7; the table assigns TRBD2, which was not confirmed against the DNA. Germline V gene lookup returns CDR1 MNHNS and CDR2 SASEGT. A total of 8 residues make up the CDR3, ends included.

This clonotype is medium-sized. This sequence joins TRBV7-2 and TRBJ2-7; no definite D call. The CDR3 loop spans 14 amino acids. Per germline, CDR1 SGHTA and CDR2 FQGNSA. The ends were cut back, 2 bases at V and 3 bases at J, with 11 bases in the middle. This chain's CDR3 is CASSLSGSVYEQYF. CDR3 nucleotides: TGTGCCAGCAGCTTATCCGGATCGGTCTACGAGCAGTACTTC.

The rearrangement uses TRBV6-1 and TRBJ1-5, with D unresolved. The CDR3 runs 16 residues. V was cut by 2 bases and J by 0 bases, with 11 bases left in between. Germline V lookup: CDR1 MNHNS, CDR2 SASEGT. The CDR3 coding sequence is TGTGCCAGCAGTGAATTTGGTCAGATTAGCAATCAGCCCCAGCATTTT. Its protein product is CASSEFGQISNQPQHF.

On this clonotype itself: One end of the junction is discordant with germline, which a read error may explain. This sequence joins TRBV6-2 or TRBV6-3 and TRBJ2-5; no firm D call. The tail of the sequence fits TRBJ2-3 better, so the J call may be wrong. The CDR3 is made up of 17 amino acids. Per germline, CDR1 MNHEY and CDR2 SVGEGT. The CDR3 DNA follows: TGTGCCAGCAGTGATAGAGGCGGCGGAGACCTCACAGATGCGCAGTATTTT. Its protein is CASSDRGGGDLTDAQYF.

This clonotype has just one count. This chain connects TRBV6-6 to TRBJ2-3, with D unclear. Trimming pared 5 bases from V and 2 bases from J, leaving 14 bases between. Per germline, CDR1 MNHNY and CDR2 SVGAGI (reference sequence). The CDR3 contains 15 residues. In nucleotides, the CDR3 is TGTGCCAGCAGTCCCCCCCTAACTTTCACAGATACGCAGTATTTT. Its protein product is CASSPPLTFTDTQYF.

This clonotype was detected only once. The rearrangement uses TRBV6-1 and TRBJ2-6; D remains unclear. The end of the DNA fits TRBJ2-7 better, so the J call may be wrong. The CDR3 has 14 residues. The germline CDR1 and CDR2 sequences are MNHNS and SASEGT. The CDR3 is CASSDLGQRYEQYF. The DNA of the CDR3 is TGTGCCAGCAGCGACCTGGGCCAGCGCTACGAGCAGTACTTC.

DNA of the CDR3: TGTGCCAGCAGTACAAGGGCAGCCTCTGGAAACACCATATATTTT. It encodes CASSTRAASGNTIYF. The V gene is TRBV28, the J gene TRBJ1-3; D not certain. V was cut by 5 bases and J by 0 bases, with 11 bases left in between. Germline V lookup: CDR1 MDHEN, CDR2 SYDVKM. This CDR3 contains 15 residues.

V and J are TRBV14 and TRBJ2-7; perhaps TRBD1 as D (6 bases). Trimming pared 5 bases from V and 2 bases from J, leaving 16 bases between. Germline CDR1 SGHDN, CDR2 FVKESK. The CDR3 consists of 15 residues. The CDR3 spells CASSSTQGSPYEQYF. The DNA for the CDR3 is TGTGCCAGCAGCAGCACTCAGGGGTCCCCCTACGAGCAGTACTTC.

V usage is TRBV6-2 or TRBV6-3 and J usage is TRBJ2-6; D gene ambiguous. The assigned J gene may be wrong: the sequence end matches TRBJ2-1 better. The CDR3 is 13 amino acids. The V gene's germline CDR1 is MNHEY and CDR2 SVGEGT. The CDR3 coding sequence is TGTGCCAGCTCATCCACGGAACAAAATGAGCAGTTCTTC. Translation gives CASSSTEQNEQFF.

At least ten counts were recorded for this clonotype. Since a much larger clone is just one base distant, this may be a read error. The chain employs TRBV6-1 and TRBJ2-5; unclear D gene. The CDR3 extends over 14 amino acids. Germline V gene data show CDR1 as MNHNS and CDR2 as SASEGT. The V gene lost 6 bases and the J gene lost 11 bases, with 22 bases spanning the gap. The CDR3 nucleotides read TGTGCCAGCAGGGAAAAGTTTTCCGACAATGAGCAGTACTTC. Translated, it gives CASREKFSDNEQYF.

The chain carries TRBV12-3 or TRBV12-4 and TRBJ2-3; D is unresolved. The V end was cut by 5 bases, the J end by 0 bases, with 15 bases between. The CDR3 sequence is 16 residues long. The CDR3 DNA follows: TGTGCCAGCAGTCCCCGGACGACCCCTAGCACAGATACGCAGTATTTT. Its translation is CASSPRTTPSTDTQYF.

On this clonotype: The conserved phenylalanine or tryptophan normally closing the CDR3 is absent here, so this likely arose from a read error. It is unclear where the CDR3 begins or ends on the DNA, so no DNA is shown, and the CDR3 is as TCRdb lists it. The chain uses TRBV27 and TRBJ2-3; TRBD1 is the table's D call and was not checked against the DNA. Germline V gene lookup returns CDR1 MNHEY and CDR2 SMNVEV (reference sequence). The length of the CDR3 is 16 amino acids, counting both ends. CDR3 region: CASRSGTGVNEQFFGP.

This chain uses TRBV19 with TRBJ2-1; tentatively, D is TRBD2 (6 bases). The DNA end favors TRBJ2-5, so the J call may be wrong. The CDR3 is 15 amino acids. Germline lookup yields CDR1 LNHDA and CDR2 SQIVND (reference sequence). The CDR3 region has the DNA TGTGCCAGTAGTATTGGGCGACTAGTGAGAGAGACCCAGTACTTC. The encoded protein is CASSIGRLVRETQYF.

V is TRBV5-1 and J is TRBJ2-1; 11 bases map to TRBD2. V lost 2 bases and J lost 7; bases outside the gene matches: 14. Germline V lookup: CDR1 SGHRS, CDR2 YFSETQ. The CDR3 totals 18 residues. CDR3 sequence: CASSFGTSGPGRANEQFF. CDR3 nucleotides: TGCGCCAGCAGCTTCGGGACTAGCGGTCCAGGGAGGGCTAATGAGCAGTTCTTC.

This chain uses TRBV7-2 with TRBJ2-5, with D possibly being TRBD1 (6 bases). This CDR3 comprises 15 residues. From germline, CDR1 is SGHTA and CDR2 FQGNSA. The V end lost 5 bases, the J end lost 6 bases, and 19 bases lay between the germline ends. In DNA form, the CDR3 reads TGTGCCAGCAGCCCAGACCAGGGGCAGGGGCAGACCCAGTACTTC. Residues: CASSPDQGQGQTQYF. The entire variable domain, with the rest obtained from reference TRBV7-2 and TRBJ2-5, is as follows: GAGVSQSPSNKVTEKGKDVELRCDPISGHTALYWYRQSLGQGLEFLIYFQGNSAPDKSGLPSDRFSAERTGGSVSTLTIQRTQQEDSAVYLCASSPDQGQGQTQYFGPGTRLLVL.

This chain joins TRBV7-2 and TRBJ2-1; D gene unclear. Gene TRBJ2-7 matches the end of the DNA better, so the J call may be wrong. In germline, CDR1 is SGHTA, CDR2 FQGNSA. This CDR3 comprises 15 residues. In DNA form, the CDR3 reads TGTGCCAGCAGCTTAGAATGGATTGGCGCCTACGAGCAGTACTTC. As protein: CASSLEWIGAYEQYF.

This clonotype was found once. V gene TRBV6-9 combines with J gene TRBJ2-7; D not resolved. The J call may be mistaken, given a closer DNA end match to TRBJ2-5. Germline CDR1 MNHGY, CDR2 SVAAGI. The length of the CDR3 is 14 residues. The CDR3 loop reads CASSLVLGLETQYF. Written as DNA, the CDR3 is TGTGCCAGCAGCTTAGTTCTAGGGCTGGAGACCCAGTACTTC.

The chain uses TRBV11-2 and TRBJ2-3, with TRBD2 matching over 10 bases. Trimming cost V 3 bases and J 4 bases; bases outside gene matches: 7. The CDR3 spans 16 residues. Germline values: CDR1 SGHAT, CDR2 FQNNGV. Here the CDR3 reads CASSFLSSGRADTQYF. The CDR3 DNA sequence: TGTGCCAGCAGCTTTCTTAGCAGCGGGAGGGCAGATACGCAGTATTTT.

The chain links TRBV12-3 or TRBV12-4 to TRBJ2-6; 12 nucleotides align to TRBD2. The DNA end is more similar to TRBJ2-1, so the J call may be wrong. The CDR3 has 16 amino acids. The CDR3 region is CASSLASGRVTDEQFF. The CDR3 coding sequence is TGTGCCAGCAGTTTGGCTAGCGGGAGGGTTACCGATGAGCAGTTCTTC.

The chain combines TRBV7-6 with TRBJ2-5, with D unresolved. There are 15 residues in the CDR3. The germline V and J ends were trimmed by 4 bases and 5 bases, with 17 bases remaining between them. Germline loops: CDR1 SGHVS, CDR2 FNYEAQ. The CDR3 region is CASSSPGRSGETQYF. Written as DNA, the CDR3 is TGTGCCAGCAGCTCCCCTGGGCGGTCCGGGGAGACCCAGTACTTC.